This TCR beta chain stems from a study of blood T cell repertoires in COVID-19. Trimming at V came to 5 bases and at J to 1 base, leaving 7 bases not matched to a gene. Germline CDR1 is MNHEY and CDR2 is SVGAGI. The CDR3 is 15 amino acids. Assay: immunoSEQ multiplex PCR; the TCRdb copy retains only in-frame clones and omits some. There are about 200,000 clones in the sample; about 90% occur only once, and roughly 4% lies in the top ten. Enrollees, about 18 to 100 years old, lived in 24 US areas. Sequencing used PBMCs or T cells enriched from blood (not recorded which). This TCR was sampled from a woman aged 25 to 39 with acute COVID-19. The J gene is TRBJ1-1, the V gene TRBV6-5, with 7 bases that match TRBD1. The CDR3 protein is CASSPGGAGNTEAFF. Written as DNA, the CDR3 is TGTGCCAGCAGTCCAGGGGGTGCCGGGAACACTGAAGCTTTCTTT.